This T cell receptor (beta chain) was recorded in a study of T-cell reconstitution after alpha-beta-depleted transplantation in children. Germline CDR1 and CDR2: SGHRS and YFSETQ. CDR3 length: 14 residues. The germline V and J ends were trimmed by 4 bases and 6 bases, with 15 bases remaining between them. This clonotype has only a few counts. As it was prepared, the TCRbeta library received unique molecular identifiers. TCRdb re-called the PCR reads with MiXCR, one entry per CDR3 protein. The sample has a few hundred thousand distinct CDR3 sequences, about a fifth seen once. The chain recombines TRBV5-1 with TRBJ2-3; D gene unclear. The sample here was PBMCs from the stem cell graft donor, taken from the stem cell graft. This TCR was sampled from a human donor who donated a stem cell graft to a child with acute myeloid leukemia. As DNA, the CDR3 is TGCGCCAGCAGCCCCGGACGGTCCTCTGATACGCAGTATTTT. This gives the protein CASSPGRSSDTQYF.